The present entry profiles one T cell receptor (beta chain) with its context. Per the germline V gene, CDR1 is LNHDA and CDR2 is SQIVND (reference sequence). The CDR3 sequence is 13 residues long. Trimming left V 6 bases short and J 1 base short, with 9 bases between. The sample is drawn from a study of blood T cell repertoires in COVID-19. Study in general: Donors in the United States, Italy and Spain gave samples during acute or convalescent COVID-19. In each case, the material was cDNA or gDNA derived from T cells, B-cell-depleted T cells, or PBMCs.

In the authors' workflow: The authors estimated nucleated cell counts from reference gene primer amplification. TCRdb's copy holds only in-frame clones and misses some; the assay was immunoSEQ multiplex PCR. The DNA was the basis for D and trimming; V, J and clone size are from that table. The profile shows some 150,000 clones, approximately 87% of them singletons. This chain links TRBV19 with TRBJ1-1; D remains ambiguous. The TCR originated in a woman aged 45-60 years with active or convalescent COVID-19. The sample comprised peripheral blood. The CDR3 sequence is CASSNRQNTEAFF. The CDR3 DNA is TGTGCCAGTAGCAACCGACAGAACACTGAAGCTTTCTTT. The full variable domain, rest sourced from reference TRBV19 and TRBJ1-1, is DGGITQSPKYLFRKEGQNVTLSCEQNLNHDAMYWYRQDPGQGLRLIYYSQIVNDFQKGDIAEGYSVSREKKESFPLTVTSAQKNPTAFYLCASSNRQNTEAFFGQGTRLTVV.